Below, 21 T cell receptor beta chains from the same sample are listed, as sequenced in a study of T cell repertoires in urothelial bladder cancer (dated by TCRdb to the late 2010s). Library construction relied on the immunoSEQ multiplex PCR assay. TCRdb took over this immuneACCESS table, retaining in-frame rearrangements with V and J assigned. Such tables are incomplete; in checked studies, under half of the missing clones stem from an unresolved V gene, and the remainder is unexplained. This sample lists approximately 2,000 clones; under 80% were detected once. The ten largest clonotypes hold 10% of the sample. The sequenced sample consisted of tumor-infiltrating cells from bladder cancer. Receptors originate from a human donor with urothelial carcinoma.

This sequence joins TRBV7-6 and TRBJ2-1; weak D call: TRBD2 (6 bases). CDR1 and CDR2 (germline): SGHVS, FNYEAQ. Trimming stripped 1 base from V and 5 bases from J, with 9 bases between. The CDR3 covers 14 residues. CDR3 residues: CASSLGGRNNEQFF. CDR3 in DNA: TGTGCCAGCAGCTTAGGTGGGAGGAACAATGAGCAGTTCTTC. The full variable domain, completed using reference TRBV7-6 and TRBJ2-1, is GAGVSQSPRYKVTKRGQDVALRCDPISGHVSLYWYRQALGQGPEFLTYFNYEAQQDKSGLPNDRFSAERPEGSISTLTIQRTEQRDSAMYRCASSLGGRNNEQFFGPGTRLTVL.

This clone was seen just once. The chain links TRBV7-7 to TRBJ2-1, with D perhaps matching TRBD1 or TRBD2 (5 bases each). The CDR3 is 15 residues long. The germline V gene has CDR1 SSHAT and CDR2 FNYEAQ (reference sequence). With 1 base removed from V and 5 bases from J, the gap between germline ends came to 12 bases. The chain's CDR3 is CASSLDGGFHNEQFF. CDR3 in DNA: TGTGCCAGCAGCTTAGATGGGGGATTTCACAATGAGCAGTTCTTC.

The table lists this clone with a few counts. The chain links TRBV6-1 to TRBJ2-7; D call uncertain. Trimming left V 3 bases short and J 2 bases short, with 11 bases between. Per the germline V gene, CDR1 is MNHNS and CDR2 is SASEGT. This CDR3 contains 14 residues. The CDR3 region has the DNA TGTGCCAGCAGTGAGAGGAACAGCCCCTACGAGCAGTACTTC. Protein sequence: CASSERNSPYEQYF.

V and J are TRBV5-5 and TRBJ2-7; 10 bases match TRBD1. V shed 4 bases, J shed 0 bases, and the junction held 7 bases outside the gene matches. The CDR3 is 16 residues long. Germline V gene data show CDR1 as SGHKS and CDR2 as YYEKEE (reference sequence). The DNA for the CDR3 is TGTGCCAGCAGCGGGACAGGGGAAGCCTTCTCCTACGAGCAGTACTTC. Translating gives CASSGTGEAFSYEQYF.

The chain joins TRBV18 to TRBJ2-3, with 8 bases that match TRBD1. The CDR3 length is 15 residues. Germline CDR1 is KGHSH and CDR2 is LQKENI. After removal of 2 bases from V and 3 bases from J, the junction contained 4 bases not matched to a gene. The CDR3 bases are TGTGCCAGCTCACCATTGGACAGGGAAACAGATACGCAGTATTTT. Protein product: CASSPLDRETDTQYF.

The V gene is TRBV6-1, the J gene TRBJ1-5; D not certain. In germline, CDR1 is MNHNS, CDR2 SASEGT. V was shortened by 1 base and J by 3 bases, with 13 bases between the two germline ends. This CDR3 has 16 residues. CDR3 sequence: CASSEEGYRNNQPQHF. CDR3 bases: TGTGCCAGCAGTGAAGAGGGATATCGAAACAATCAGCCCCAGCATTTT.

By share of the sample, this clone is large. The rearrangement links TRBV5-5 to TRBJ1-2, with D uncertain. V was shortened by 0 bases and J by 8 bases, with 20 bases between the two germline ends. Per the germline V gene, CDR1 is SGHKS and CDR2 is YYEKEE (reference sequence). This CDR3 is built from 16 residues. The CDR3 DNA reads as TGTGCCAGCAGCTTGGCCGTGGGAGGGCAACCTTGGGGCTACACCTTC. Translation gives CASSLAVGGQPWGYTF.

The chain links TRBV7-3 to TRBJ2-3, with D perhaps TRBD2 (6 bases). There are 15 residues in the CDR3. V lost 1 base and J lost 2, with 10 bases in between. Germline V gene sequence: CDR1 SGHTA, CDR2 FQGTGA. The CDR3 DNA sequence: TGTGCCAGCAGCTTAAGGGGAGGAGTCACAGATACGCAGTATTTT. Protein sequence: CASSLRGGVTDTQYF.

V usage is TRBV6-5 and J usage is TRBJ1-4, with D hard to call. The CDR3 length is 13 residues. CDR1 is MNHEY and CDR2 is SVGAGI in the germline V gene. V gave up 0 bases and J gave up 12 bases, with 11 bases separating them. CDR3 in amino acids: CASSYSKGAELFF. As DNA, the CDR3 is TGTGCCAGCAGTTACTCGAAGGGAGCGGAACTGTTTTTT.

The chain employs TRBV27 and TRBJ2-3; 11 nucleotides line up with TRBD2. CDR1 and CDR2 (germline): MNHEY, SMNVEV (reference sequence). Trimming at V came to 3 bases and at J to 3 bases, leaving 2 bases not matched to a gene. CDR3 length: 15 amino acids. The CDR3 DNA is TGTGCCAGCAGTTTGGGACTAGCGGTTACAGATACGCAGTATTTT. Amino acids: CASSLGLAVTDTQYF.

In this sample, this clone turned up a few times. The V call is TRBV18, the J call TRBJ2-1, with 11 bases lining up with TRBD2. There are 14 residues in the CDR3. V was clipped by 2 bases and J by 10 bases; unmatched bases: 4. Germline CDR1 reads KGHSH; CDR2 reads LQKENI. As DNA, the CDR3 is TGTGCCAGCTCACCAGCACTAGCGGGAGTCGAGCAGTTCTTC. Translation gives CASSPALAGVEQFF.

This chain connects TRBV19 to TRBJ1-2; D might be TRBD1 (5 bases). Germline values: CDR1 LNHDA, CDR2 SQIVND (reference sequence). This CDR3 spans 15 amino acids. Trimming left V 5 bases short and J 4 bases short, with 17 bases between. This CDR3 is CASSPGPGGVYGYTF. CDR3 DNA sequence: TGTGCCAGTAGTCCGGGACCTGGAGGTGTCTATGGCTACACCTTC.

This chain joins TRBV6-6 and TRBJ2-3; D ambiguous. The V and J ends lost 2 bases and 3 bases respectively, with 15 bases between them. Germline V CDR1 and CDR2: MNHNY, SVGAGI (reference sequence). The CDR3 length is 16 residues. The CDR3 spells CASSYGVPKGTDTQYF. CDR3 in DNA: TGTGCCAGCAGTTACGGTGTCCCCAAAGGTACAGATACGCAGTATTTT.

The chain has TRBV6-6 and TRBJ1-5, with 8 bases identical to TRBD1. This CDR3 is built from 16 residues. Trimming at V came to 5 bases and at J to 1 base, leaving 7 bases not matched to a gene. Germline CDR1 is MNHNY and CDR2 is SVGAGI (reference sequence). In DNA, the CDR3 is TGTGCCAGCAGTAAACCAGGGGGCACGAGCAATCAGCCCCAGCATTTT. Translating gives CASSKPGGTSNQPQHF.

J is TRBJ1-2 and V is TRBV7-8; TRBD1 matches 9 bases. The CDR3 is 15 residues long. V gave up 5 bases and J gave up 4 bases; unmatched junction bases: 8. Looked up from germline, CDR1 is SGHVS and CDR2 is FQNEAQ. As DNA, the CDR3 is TGTGCCAGCAGCCGCCGGGACAGGGCTTCCTATGGCTACACCTTC. This encodes CASSRRDRASYGYTF. Looking up the rest from reference TRBV7-8 and TRBJ1-2 gives the full variable domain: GAGVSQSPRYKVAKRGQDVALRCDPISGHVSLFWYQQALGQGPEFLTYFQNEAQLDKSGLPSDRFFAERPEGSVSTLKIQRTQQEDSAVYLCASSRRDRASYGYTFGSGTRLTVV.

The V and J genes are TRBV19 and TRBJ1-5, with a tentative D call TRBD1 (5 bases). This CDR3 spans 16 amino acids. Germline CDR1 is LNHDA and CDR2 is SQIVND (reference sequence). Deletions cut 6 bases from V and 3 bases from J, with 18 bases between. This CDR3 is CASRFLLGTSNQPQHF. The CDR3 coding sequence is TGTGCCAGTAGGTTCTTACTTGGGACCTCCAATCAGCCCCAGCATTTT.

The chain is built from TRBV6-1 and TRBJ2-7; possible D gene TRBD2, 7 bases. V lost 6 bases and J 5 bases, leaving 20 bases between the germline ends. CDR3 length equals 15 residues. Germline values: CDR1 MNHNS, CDR2 SASEGT. The CDR3 loop is CASRGSGGAIHEQYF. CDR3 coding DNA: TGTGCCAGCAGGGGGAGTGGGGGGGCGATACACGAGCAGTACTTC.

This rearrangement joins TRBV5-1 to TRBJ2-2, with TRBD2 matching over 7 bases. J was trimmed by 3 bases and V by 6 bases; bases with no gene match: 11. Germline lookup yields CDR1 SGHRS and CDR2 YFSETQ. The CDR3 contains 16 residues. In DNA form, the CDR3 reads TGCGCCAGCAAGGACACCATAACTAGCGACACCGGGGAGCTGTTTTTT. Its protein product is CASKDTITSDTGELFF.

Only a few counts were recorded for this clone. The chain has TRBV7-6 and TRBJ1-3, with unresolved D. The germline V gene encodes CDR1 SGHVS and CDR2 FNYEAQ. The CDR3 contains 14 residues. V gave up 3 bases and J gave up 1 base, with 7 bases separating them. This CDR3 reads CASSFSESGNTIYF. For the CDR3, the DNA is TGTGCCAGCAGCTTTTCGGAATCTGGAAACACCATATATTTT.

The chain couples TRBV5-6 to TRBJ2-5, with TRBD2 matching over 10 bases. Unmatched junction bases numbered 12, after V lost 4 bases and J lost 12 bases. Per germline, CDR1 SGHDT and CDR2 YYEEEE. The CDR3 runs 14 residues. CDR3 nucleotide sequence: TGTGCCAGCAGCCCACTCAGCGGGAGGGTAAATGAGTACTTC. This sequence encodes CASSPLSGRVNEYF.

The rearrangement links TRBV4-2 to TRBJ2-2; a possible D gene is TRBD2 (5 bases). The V end lost 1 base, the J end lost 0 bases, and 15 bases lay between the germline ends. Germline V gene data show CDR1 as LGHNA and CDR2 as YNFKEQ. The CDR3 covers 18 residues. The DNA of the CDR3 is TGTGCCAGCAGCCAAGCGAGGTTAGCGCCGGCGAACACCGGGGAGCTGTTTTTT. It codes for CASSQARLAPANTGELFF.